This T cell receptor (beta chain) was obtained from a study of CD8+CD57+ T cells in acquired aplastic anemia. About the study: The study obtained an average of approximately 3 ug of DNA from sorted CD4+ and CD8+ cells.

In this sample, this clonotype turned up a few times. This CDR3 has 18 residues. Germline V gives CDR1 SNHLY, CDR2 FYNNEI. Germline trimming cut 2 bases from V and 3 bases from J; bases unmatched to any gene: 13. The TCR beta profiling, which covered VDJ combination and CDR3 sequence, was carried out using genomic DNA as the template. Using its own MiXCR run on the reads, TCRdb lists one record per CDR3 protein. The sample shows hundreds of thousands of distinct CDR3 sequences, approximately 50% of them seen only once. Patients included in sequencing had previously demonstrated CD8+CD57+ cell expansion by flow cytometry.

The chain couples TRBV2 to TRBJ1-2; 9 positions match TRBD1. The TCR originated in a human donor with aplastic anemia. Source material: sorted CD4+, CD8+, or CD8+CD57+ T cells (not recorded which) from PBMCs. The CDR3 DNA follows: TGTGCCAGCAGTGAAAGTGTCTGGACAGGGGCAGTCGACTATGGCTACACCTTC. The encoded protein is CASSESVWTGAVDYGYTF.